The 4 T cell receptor beta chains listed next were all sequenced from one sample in a study of T cells in Graves' hyperthyroidism and ophthalmopathy. Regions amplified from RNA transcripts were the TCR beta CDR3 regions. The HTBI primer set was used in a first-round RT-PCR of the TCR CDR3. TCRdb used MiXCR to reprocess the multiplex PCR reads, holding one entry per CDR3 protein. The sample lists about 52,000 distinct CDR3 sequences; roughly 50% were seen once. Sample: blood. The receptors come from a woman aged 50 to 60 with Graves' ophthalmopathy.

As to this clonotype: Likely a read error: the CDR3 ends without its conserved phenylalanine or tryptophan. The V gene is TRBV2, the J gene TRBJ1-1; D perhaps matches TRBD1 (5 bases). The V gene's germline CDR1 is SNHLY and CDR2 FYNNEI. CDR3 length: 12 residues. Trimming took 6 bases from V and 11 from J, leaving 16 bases between them. CDR3 protein: CASSGPGRGAFL. As DNA, the CDR3 is TGTGCCAGCAGCGGCCCGGGACGGGGTGCTTTCCTT.

This clonotype occurred many times. The chain is built from TRBV5-1 and TRBJ2-2; 10 bases map to TRBD2. The CDR3 covers 15 residues. Germline V lookup: CDR1 SGHRS, CDR2 YFSETQ. V trimming: 4 bases; J trimming: 3 bases; junction bases outside the gene matches: 3. This chain's CDR3 is CASSPSGRDTGELFF. As DNA, the CDR3 is TGCGCCAGCAGCCCAAGCGGGAGGGACACCGGGGAGCTGTTTTTT.

This clonotype was picked up many times. This sequence joins TRBV14 and TRBJ2-1; D is ambiguous. Trimming cost V 4 bases and J 7 bases, with 14 bases left between them. The CDR3 has 14 residues. Per the germline V gene, CDR1 is SGHDN and CDR2 is FVKESK. The CDR3 coding sequence is TGTGCCAGCAGCCCCCGAGGTGCGAGGAATGAGCAGTTCTTC. Translating gives CASSPRGARNEQFF.

In this sample, this clonotype turned up many times. This chain links TRBV5-1 with TRBJ2-7; TRBD2 matches at 10 bases. The CDR3 runs to 18 residues. The germline V gene has CDR1 SGHRS and CDR2 YFSETQ. V was pared by 5 bases and J by 1 base, with 15 bases of the junction left unmatched. CDR3 bases: TGCGCCAGCAGATTTAGCGGGGGGCCGCGGACCCTATCCTACGAGCAGTACTTC. It yields the protein CASRFSGGPRTLSYEQYF.